This TCR beta chain was identified during a study of T cell responses to AZD1222 COVID-19 vaccine. Here immunoSEQ multiplex PCR was the method, and the copy in TCRdb shows in-frame clones only, minus some. The table records under 130,000 clones, 89% of them present only once. With V trimmed by 5 bases and J by 7 bases, 10 bases remained unmatched. Germline CDR1 is SEHNR and CDR2 is FQNEAQ (reference sequence). The CDR3 loop spans 15 amino acids. This TCR derives from an adult who received the AZD1222 COVID-19 vaccine. The input for sequencing was peripheral blood, taken 28 days after the second AZD1222 dose. V is TRBV7-9 and J is TRBJ2-7; 11 nucleotides match TRBD1. The CDR3: CASSITGTGGDEQYF. The CDR3 region has the DNA TGTGCCAGCAGCATCACCGGGACAGGGGGTGATGAGCAGTACTTC.